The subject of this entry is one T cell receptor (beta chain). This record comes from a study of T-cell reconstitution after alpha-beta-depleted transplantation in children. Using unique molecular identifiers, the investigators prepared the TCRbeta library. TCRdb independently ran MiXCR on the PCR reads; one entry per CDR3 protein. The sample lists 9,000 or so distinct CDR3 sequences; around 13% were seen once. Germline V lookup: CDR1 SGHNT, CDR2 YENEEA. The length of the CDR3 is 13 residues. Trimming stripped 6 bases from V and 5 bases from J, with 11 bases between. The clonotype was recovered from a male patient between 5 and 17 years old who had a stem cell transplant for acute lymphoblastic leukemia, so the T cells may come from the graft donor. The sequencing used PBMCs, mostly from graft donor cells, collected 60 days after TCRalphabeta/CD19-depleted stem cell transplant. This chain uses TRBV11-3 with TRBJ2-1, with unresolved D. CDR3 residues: CASSKPPDNEQFF. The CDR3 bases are TGTGCCAGCAGTAAGCCCCCGGACAATGAGCAGTTCTTC.